These 10 T cell receptor beta chains came from one sample sequenced in a study of PD-L1 blockade in urothelial cancer. Time point specified: peripheral blood 6 weeks after treatment start. Measured with immunoSEQ multiplex PCR; TCRdb has only the in-frame clones, and not every one. The sample records approximately 28,000 clones, less than 90% being singletons. Sequences were derived from PBMCs, sampled around atezolizumab (anti-PD-L1) treatment. These receptors all stem from a man between 65 and 79 years old with urothelial cancer.

This clone occurred a few times. V usage is TRBV5-1 and J usage is TRBJ1-6, with D tentatively TRBD1 (6 bases). V shed 4 bases and J shed 3 bases, with 11 bases lying between them. In germline, CDR1 is SGHRS, CDR2 YFSETQ. This CDR3 has 15 residues. CDR3 coding DNA: TGCGCCAGCAGCGTTAACAGGGACTATAATTCACCCCTCCACTTT. It specifies CASSVNRDYNSPLHF.

J is TRBJ1-2 and V is TRBV2; a possible D gene is TRBD1 (5 bases). Trimming took 4 bases from V and 1 from J, leaving 13 bases between them. The CDR3 totals 15 residues. Looked up from germline, CDR1 is SNHLY and CDR2 is FYNNEI. The CDR3 sequence is CASSGVGGLNYGYTF. DNA of the CDR3: TGTGCCAGCAGTGGGGTCGGGGGTCTTAACTATGGCTACACCTTC.

This sequence joins TRBV30 and TRBJ1-1; 9 bases agree with TRBD1. This CDR3 is built from 13 residues. Looked up from germline, CDR1 is GTSNPN and CDR2 is SVGIG (reference sequence). V shed 7 bases and J 3 bases; nucleotides not matched to a gene: 6. The CDR3 spells CASDRGSDTEAFF. CDR3 sequence (DNA): TGTGCCTCGGACAGGGGCTCTGACACTGAAGCTTTCTTT.

The V gene is TRBV5-6, the J gene TRBJ2-7, with 9 bases that match TRBD1. CDR1 is SGHDT, CDR2 YYEEEE, per germline. The CDR3 is 14 residues long. The V and J ends lost 4 bases and 1 base, in that order; junction bases with no gene match: 3. The DNA for the CDR3 is TGTGCCAGCAGCCGGACAGGGGAGTCCTACGAGCAGTACTTC. Translation gives CASSRTGESYEQYF.

This chain uses TRBV4-1 with TRBJ2-3; D is undetermined. CDR3 length: 16 amino acids. Germline V lookup: CDR1 MGHRA, CDR2 YSYEKL. V was trimmed by 0 bases and J by 1 base, leaving 11 bases between them. The CDR3 bases are TGCGCCAGCAGCCAAGATCGAGGATTCGGCACAGATACGCAGTATTTT. This sequence encodes CASSQDRGFGTDTQYF.

The chain links TRBV6-6 to TRBJ2-7; D is uncertain. Germline V gives CDR1 MNHNY, CDR2 SVGAGI (reference sequence). V gave up 5 bases and J gave up 6 bases, with 17 bases separating them. The CDR3 consists of 14 residues. The CDR3 coding sequence is TGTGCCAGCAGTACCCTGTCCAGCGAGGCCGAGCAGTACTTC. This gives the protein CASSTLSSEAEQYF.

The rearrangement uses TRBV18 and TRBJ1-1; TRBD1 matches at 10 bases. J lost 4 bases, V lost 5 bases, and 4 bases had no gene match. In germline, CDR1 is KGHSH, CDR2 LQKENI. The CDR3 is 14 residues long. CDR3 amino acids: CASSSGQGVTEAFF. DNA for the CDR3: TGTGCCAGCTCATCCGGACAGGGGGTCACTGAAGCTTTCTTT.

V and J are TRBV5-1 and TRBJ1-1; 9 nucleotides match TRBD1. The CDR3 runs 19 residues. The ends lost 0 bases at V and 4 bases at J; junction bases unmatched: 16. Germline values: CDR1 SGHRS, CDR2 YFSETQ. The CDR3 reads CASSLAPRTGDILGTEAFF. CDR3 sequence (DNA): TGCGCCAGCAGCTTGGCGCCAAGGACAGGGGACATTCTGGGCACTGAAGCTTTCTTT.

This rearrangement joins TRBV7-2 to TRBJ2-4; TRBD1 matches at 7 bases. V shed 2 bases, J shed 6 bases, and the junction held 4 bases outside the gene matches. Per germline, CDR1 SGHTA and CDR2 FQGNSA. The CDR3 consists of 14 residues. CDR3 nucleotides: TGTGCCAGCAGCTTACTACAGGGGACAAACATTCAGTACTTC. Its protein product is CASSLLQGTNIQYF.

The chain combines TRBV7-3 with TRBJ2-3; a possible D gene is TRBD2 (6 bases). The CDR3 has 12 amino acids. Trimming shortened V by 5 bases and J by 6 bases, and 9 bases separated the two germline ends. Germline assignment: CDR1 SGHTA and CDR2 FQGTGA. Here the CDR3 DNA reads TGTGCCAGCAGCGCTCGGGGGGATACGCAGTATTTT. As protein: CASSARGDTQYF. Combining the CDR3 with reference TRBV7-3 and TRBJ2-3 gives the whole variable domain GAGVSQTPSNKVTEKGKYVELRCDPISGHTALYWYRQSLGQGPEFLIYFQGTGAADDSGLPNDRFFAVRPEGSVSTLKIQRTERGDSAVYLCASSARGDTQYFGPGTRLTVL.